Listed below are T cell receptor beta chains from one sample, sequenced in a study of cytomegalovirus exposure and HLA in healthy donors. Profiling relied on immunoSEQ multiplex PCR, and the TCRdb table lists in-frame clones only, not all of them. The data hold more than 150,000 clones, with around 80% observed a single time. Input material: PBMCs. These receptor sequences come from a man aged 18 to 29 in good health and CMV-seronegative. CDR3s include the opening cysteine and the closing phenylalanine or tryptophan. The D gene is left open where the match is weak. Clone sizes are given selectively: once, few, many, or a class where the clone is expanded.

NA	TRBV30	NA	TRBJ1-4	TGTGCCTGGAGCCGGGGGGGTATAGGTGAAAAACTGTTTTTT	CAWSRGGIGEKLFF
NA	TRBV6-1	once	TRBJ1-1	TGTGCCAGCAGTGAAACTCCACGGGGAACTGAAGCTTTCTTT	CASSETPRGTEAFF
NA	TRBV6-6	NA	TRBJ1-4	TGTGCCAGCAGTTACTCGGACCTAAAGGGGGAAAAACTGTTTTTT	CASSYSDLKGEKLFF
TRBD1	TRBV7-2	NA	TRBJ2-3	TGTGCCAGCAGCATAGGACAGGGCACAGATACGCAGTATTTT	CASSIGQGTDTQYF
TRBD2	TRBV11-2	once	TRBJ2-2	TGTGCCAGCAGCCGTAGCGGGAGGGGTACCGGGGAGCTGTTTTTT	CASSRSGRGTGELFF
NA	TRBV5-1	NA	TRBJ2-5	TGCGCCAGCAGCTTGGGCGTAGCCCGGCAAGAGACCCAGTACTTC	CASSLGVARQETQYF
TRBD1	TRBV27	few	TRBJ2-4	TGTGCCAGCAGGCCGGGACAGGGCAAAGGAGCCAAAAACATTCAGTACTTC	CASRPGQGKGAKNIQYF
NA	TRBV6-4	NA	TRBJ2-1	TGTGCCAGCAGTGACGCGGGTGGCAGCCCCTCGGAGCAGTTCTTC	CASSDAGGSPSEQFF
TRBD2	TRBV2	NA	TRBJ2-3	TGTGCCAGCAGTGTAAGGAGCGGGGCCACAGATACGCAGTATTTT	CASSVRSGATDTQYF
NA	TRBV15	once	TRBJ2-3	TGTGCCACCAGCAGAGCGGTAATGGATACGCAGTATTTT	CATSRAVMDTQYF
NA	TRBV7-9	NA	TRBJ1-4	TGTGCCAGCAGCTCATACAGGGAAATGGGAAAACTGTTTTTT	CASSSYREMGKLFF
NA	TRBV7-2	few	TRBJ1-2	TGTGCCAGCAGCGGGCTGTCGGGCGCGGGAGCTAACTATGGCTACACCTTC	CASSGLSGAGANYGYTF
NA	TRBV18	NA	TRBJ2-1	TGTGCCAGCTCACCATTGGATGCAGCGGCTTACAATGAGCAGTTCTTC	CASSPLDAAAYNEQFF
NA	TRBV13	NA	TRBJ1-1	TGTGCCAGCAGCTTAGGGGCAGGGGTGAACACTGAAGCTTTCTTT	CASSLGAGVNTEAFF
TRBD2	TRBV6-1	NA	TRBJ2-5	TGTGCCAGCAGTTTCGGGGGGTCGTTCCAAGAGACCCAGTACTTC	CASSFGGSFQETQYF
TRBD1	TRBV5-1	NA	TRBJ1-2	TGCGCCAGCAGCCCGGCTTCAGGGGGCAGGGATGGCTACACCTTC	CASSPASGGRDGYTF
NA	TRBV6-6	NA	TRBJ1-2	TGTGCCAGCAGTTACGTGGGGGCCAACTATGGCTACACCTTC	CASSYVGANYGYTF
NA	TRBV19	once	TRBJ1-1	TGTGCCAGTAGTATAGAGGAGGGGACTGAAGCTTTCTTT	CASSIEEGTEAFF
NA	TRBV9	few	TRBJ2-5	TGTGCCAGCAGCCCCCGGGGATTCCAAGAGACCCAGTACTTC	CASSPRGFQETQYF
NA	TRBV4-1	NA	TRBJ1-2	TGCGCCAGCAGCCAGACCGTTGGGGGCGACTATGGCTACACCTTC	CASSQTVGGDYGYTF
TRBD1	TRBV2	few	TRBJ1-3	TGTGCCAGCCTTTTGGCGGGACAGGGTATCGGAAACACCATATATTTT	CASLLAGQGIGNTIYF
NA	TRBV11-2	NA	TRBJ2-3	TGTGCCAGCAGCTTATCACTTGGCACCCCAGGCCCCACAGATACGCAGTATTTT	CASSLSLGTPGPTDTQYF
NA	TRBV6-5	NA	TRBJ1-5	TGTGCCAGCAGTTACCGAGAGAATCAGCCCCAGCATTTT	CASSYRENQPQHF
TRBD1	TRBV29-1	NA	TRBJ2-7	TGCAGCGTTGAAGGACAGGGCGAGGCCTACGAGCAGTACTTC	CSVEGQGEAYEQYF
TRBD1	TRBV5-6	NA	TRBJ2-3	TGTGCCAGCAGCTTCCAGGGACAGAACACAGATACGCAGTATTTT	CASSFQGQNTDTQYF
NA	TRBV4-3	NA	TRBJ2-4	TGCGCCAGCAGCCAAGAGCTGACCGGGATAGCCAAAAACATTCAGTACTTC	CASSQELTGIAKNIQYF
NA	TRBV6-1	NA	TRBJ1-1	TGTGCCAGCATGAGGCTGGCTCATCCTGAAGCTTTCTTT	CASMRLAHPEAFF
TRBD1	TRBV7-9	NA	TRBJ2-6	TGTTCCAGCAGCTTAGGGGCAGGGGGCTCTCTCTCTGGGGCCAACGTCCTGACTTTC	CSSSLGAGGSLSGANVLTF
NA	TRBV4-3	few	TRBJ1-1	TGCGCCAGCAGCCAAGCAGACAGACGAAGTATGAACACTGAAGCTTTCTTT	CASSQADRRSMNTEAFF
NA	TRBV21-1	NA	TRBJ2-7	TGTGCCAGCAGCAAAGGGGGACAGGGTGGATACGAGCAGTACTTC	CASSKGGQGGYEQYF
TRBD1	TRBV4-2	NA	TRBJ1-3	TGTGCCAGCAGCCACAAAGGCCCTTCCAACAGGGGGACCTCTGGAAACACCATATATTTT	CASSHKGPSNRGTSGNTIYF
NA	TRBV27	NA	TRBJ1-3	TGTGCCAGCAGTGGGGGAGGGGCTGGAAACACCATATATTTT	CASSGGGAGNTIYF
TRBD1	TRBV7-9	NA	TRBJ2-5	TGTGCCGGCCTCGACAGGGGGGAGACCCAGTACTTC	CAGLDRGETQYF
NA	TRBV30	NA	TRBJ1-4	TGTGCCTGGGCAGGAGGCCCGAATGAAAAACTGTTTTTT	CAWAGGPNEKLFF
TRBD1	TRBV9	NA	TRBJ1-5	TGTGCCAGCAGCTCCGGGACAGGGATCCTTCAGCCCCAGCATTTT	CASSSGTGILQPQHF
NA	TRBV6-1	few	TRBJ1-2	TGTGCCAGCAGTGAAGCTTGGGCACTCTCTAACTATGGCTACACCTTC	CASSEAWALSNYGYTF
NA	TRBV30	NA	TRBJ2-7	TGTGCCTGGAGTGTGACTAGTGAGTACGAGCAGTACTTC	CAWSVTSEYEQYF
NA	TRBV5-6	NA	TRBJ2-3	TGTACCAGCGGCGTGACCTTTCTAGGGGTCTATACGCAGTATTTT	CTSGVTFLGVYTQYF
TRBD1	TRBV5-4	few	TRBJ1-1	TGTGCCAGCAGCAGATACAGGGGAAATAACATGAACACTGAAGCTTTCTTT	CASSRYRGNNMNTEAFF
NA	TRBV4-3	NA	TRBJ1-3	TGCGCCAGCAGCCAGGACCGAGCGGGGTGGGATGGAAACACCATATATTTT	CASSQDRAGWDGNTIYF
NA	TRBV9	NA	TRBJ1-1	TGTGCCAGCAGCGCAAGCCACTCCACTAACACTGAAGCTTTCTTT	CASSASHSTNTEAFF
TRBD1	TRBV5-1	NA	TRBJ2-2	TGCGCCAGCAGCTTGGGGACAGGGTCCGGGGAGCTGTTTTTT	CASSLGTGSGELFF
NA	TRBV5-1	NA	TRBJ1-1	TGCGCCAGCAGCCTCCTCTCAACAGCTAACACTGAAGCTTTCTTT	CASSLLSTANTEAFF
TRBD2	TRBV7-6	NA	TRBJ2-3	TGTGCCAGCAGCTTAGAACCACTAGCGGGAGTGACAGATACGCAGTATTTT	CASSLEPLAGVTDTQYF
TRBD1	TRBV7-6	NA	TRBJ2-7	TGTGCCAGCAGCTTAGCACAAGACAGGGGGAGCTCCTACGAGCAGTACTTC	CASSLAQDRGSSYEQYF
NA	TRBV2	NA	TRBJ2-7	TGTGCCAGCAGGAAAGACAGCGTTGGGGACTACGAGCAGTACTTC	CASRKDSVGDYEQYF
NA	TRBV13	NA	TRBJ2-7	TGTGCCAGCAGCTTACGATCTAGTTACGAGCAGTACTTC	CASSLRSSYEQYF
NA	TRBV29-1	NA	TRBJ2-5	TGCAGCGTTGAATCGGGTGGGGGGGCGGAGACCCAGTACTTC	CSVESGGGAETQYF
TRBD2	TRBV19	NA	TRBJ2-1	TGTGCCAGTAGTATAGACCCAGCGGGAGGGAATGAGCAGTTCTTC	CASSIDPAGGNEQFF
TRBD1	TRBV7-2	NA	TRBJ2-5	TGTGCCAGCAGCTTCACAGGGGGCTGGGAGACCCAGTACTTC	CASSFTGGWETQYF
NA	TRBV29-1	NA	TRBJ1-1	TGCAGCGTCCCCGGAGGGGATGTGGCGAACACTGAAGCTTTCTTT	CSVPGGDVANTEAFF
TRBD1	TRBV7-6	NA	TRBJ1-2	TGTGCCAGCAGCTTAGCCGTTACCGGGACAGGGAACTATGGCTACACCTTC	CASSLAVTGTGNYGYTF
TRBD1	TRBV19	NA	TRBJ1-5	TGTGCCAGTAGTCTGCAGGGGGACAATCAGCCCCAGCATTTT	CASSLQGDNQPQHF
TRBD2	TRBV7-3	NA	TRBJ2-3	TGTGCCAGCAGCTCGGGACTAGCGGGGACTCGCACAGATACGCAGTATTTT	CASSSGLAGTRTDTQYF